Listed here are 5 T cell receptor beta chains from one sample, sequenced in a study of T cell responses to AZD1222 COVID-19 vaccine. Sequenced by immunoSEQ multiplex PCR; TCRdb stores in-frame clones only, minus some. This sample yields about 83,000 clones, of which over 75% are seen a single time; around 4.5% belongs to the top ten. This sample comprised peripheral blood, obtained on day 0 of MenACWY control vaccination. These receptors all stem from an adult in good health.

Details on this clone: Other DNA sequences within the sample encode an identical CDR3. The chain is built from TRBV18 and TRBJ1-1, with TRBD1 matching 9 bases. Germline assignment: CDR1 KGHSH and CDR2 LQKENI. The CDR3 covers 13 residues. The V gene end was trimmed by 3 bases and the J gene end by 5 bases; junction bases not matched to a gene: 1. The CDR3 loop is CASSPDRGTEAFF. The CDR3 DNA reads as TGTGCCAGCTCACCTGACAGGGGGACTGAAGCTTTCTTT.

The V gene is TRBV27, the J gene TRBJ2-3; D possibly corresponds to TRBD2 (8 bases). V shed 0 bases and J shed 3 bases, with 31 bases lying between them. The germline CDR1 and CDR2 sequences are MNHEY and SMNVEV (reference sequence). This CDR3 comprises 22 residues. The CDR3 nucleotides are TGTGCCAGCAGTTTATCGGAGGGGGCGCAGTCTGGGAGCGGGAGAAGGACAGATACGCAGTATTTT. It specifies CASSLSEGAQSGSGRRTDTQYF.

This clone has only one observation. The V call is TRBV7-8, the J call TRBJ1-4; D remains ambiguous. CDR3 length: 15 amino acids. V lost 5 bases, J lost 0 bases, and 10 bases lay in between. From germline, CDR1 is SGHVS and CDR2 FQNEAQ. Here the CDR3 reads CASSPSTPTNEKLFF. CDR3 sequence (DNA): TGTGCCAGCAGCCCATCGACACCAACTAATGAAAAACTGTTTTTT.

This clone was observed once. As DNA, the CDR3 is TGCGCCAGCAGCTCTGTCGGGGGCGCCGGGGGCTACGAGCAGTACTTC. Protein product: CASSSVGGAGGYEQYF. V usage is TRBV5-1 and J usage is TRBJ2-7, with D possibly called TRBD1 or TRBD2 (6 bases each). This CDR3 region has 16 residues. Germline CDR1 and CDR2: SGHRS and YFSETQ. V was trimmed by 3 bases and J by 3 bases, leaving 19 bases between them.

By share, this clone ranks as medium-sized. The DNA of the CDR3 is TGCGCCAGAAAGACAGTCTCCTTCGATGGCTACACCTTC. It encodes CARKTVSFDGYTF. The chain has TRBV23-1 and TRBJ1-2; perhaps TRBD1 as D (5 bases). TRBV23-1 is placed among ORFs of uncertain function. This CDR3 region has 13 residues. Deletions cut 9 bases from V and 6 bases from J, with 17 bases between.